These T cell receptor beta chains were read from a single sample in a study of shared clonotypes between healthy human individuals. Sequenced by immunoSEQ multiplex PCR; TCRdb stores in-frame clones only, minus some. The repertoire includes about 1 million clones, around three quarters of them detected once, and about 0.52% sits in the top ten. The sample was memory CD4+ T cells from PBMCs. These receptors were obtained from a man younger than 30 in good health. Some clones in this sample may be carry-over from other donors' samples. Both conserved end residues are part of each CDR3. A D gene is named only where the DNA matches it firmly. Part of the rows lack a size; the others show once, few, many or a class for expanded clones.

d_call	j_call	v_call	clone_size	cdr3_aa	cdr3_nt
TRBD2	TRBJ2-2	TRBV7-7	NA	CASSPSGAGGNTGELFF	TGTGCCAGCAGCCCCTCCGGAGCGGGAGGGAACACCGGGGAGCTGTTTTTT
TRBD1	TRBJ1-2	TRBV7-3	NA	CASSQGGGNGYTF	TGTGCCAGCAGCCAAGGGGGCGGTAATGGCTACACCTTC
NA	TRBJ1-2	TRBV6-5	many	CASSYPTPGGDYGYTF	TGTGCCAGCAGTTACCCCACCCCCGGGGGAGACTATGGCTACACCTTC
NA	TRBJ1-5	TRBV30	NA	CAWSVLTHNQPQHF	TGTGCCTGGAGTGTACTGACTCACAATCAGCCCCAGCATTTT
NA	TRBJ2-7	TRBV2	NA	CASSEMGGPYEQYF	TGTGCCAGCAGTGAAATGGGTGGTCCCTACGAGCAGTACTTC
TRBD1	TRBJ2-3	TRBV4-2	NA	CASSLSDRANTQYF	TGTGCCAGCAGCTTGTCGGACAGGGCGAATACGCAGTATTTT
NA	TRBJ2-7	TRBV5-1	NA	CASSLSGSQSYEQYF	TGCGCCAGCAGCTTGAGCGGGTCACAATCCTACGAGCAGTACTTC
NA	TRBJ2-2	TRBV7-9	NA	CASSSGIWELFF	TGTGCCAGCAGTTCGGGAATCTGGGAGCTGTTTTTT
TRBD1	TRBJ1-2	TRBV19	NA	CASSRGQEVYGYTF	TGTGCCAGTAGTAGGGGACAGGAGGTCTATGGCTACACCTTC
TRBD1	TRBJ1-1	TRBV9	NA	CASSVADRASTEAFF	TGTGCCAGCAGCGTAGCTGACAGGGCGAGCACTGAAGCTTTCTTT
TRBD1	TRBJ1-4	TRBV18	NA	CASSPWRGGEKLFF	TGTGCCAGCTCACCGTGGAGAGGGGGCGAAAAACTGTTTTTT
NA	TRBJ1-5	TRBV28	NA	CANSLILVNQPQHF	TGTGCCAACAGTTTAATCCTCGTAAATCAGCCCCAGCATTTT
NA	TRBJ2-1	TRBV7-9	NA	CASSLNVVWGVHEQFF	TGTGCCAGCAGCTTAAACGTAGTGTGGGGAGTACATGAGCAGTTCTTC
NA	TRBJ1-1	TRBV2	NA	CASRTTGRLAFF	TGTGCCAGCCGAACGACAGGTCGTCTCGCTTTCTTT
NA	TRBJ1-1	TRBV18	NA	CASSPSRDTEAFF	TGTGCCAGCTCACCAAGTAGGGACACTGAAGCTTTCTTT
TRBD1	TRBJ1-2	TRBV28	NA	CASRETGGLYYGYTF	TGTGCCAGCAGGGAGACAGGGGGCCTTTACTATGGCTACACCTTC